This TCR beta chain is drawn from a study of Graves' ophthalmopathy and Graves' hyperthyroidism (dated by TCRdb to about 2018). For context, the study as a whole: Hyperthyroidism was considered stable if no progression to ophthalmopathy occurred within 18 months of follow-up. In total, 135 blood samples were TCR-sequenced: approximately 42 ophthalmopathy, some 75 hyperthyroidism and around 17 hyperthyroidism-to-ophthalmopathy patients. A discovery set of 100 patients (43 ophthalmopathy, around 57 stable hyperthyroidism) was enrolled to explore V-J signatures distinguishing ophthalmopathy from hyperthyroidism. The study used signatures of the TCR beta repertoire to tell Graves' ophthalmopathy apart from Graves' hyperthyroidism and to predict which patients would progress to ophthalmopathy. T-cell repertoires of thyroid tissue and blood were compared in a handful of hyperthyroidism patients. An independent validation cohort was composed of roughly 18 hyperthyroidism patients and around 16 patients who later progressed from hyperthyroidism to ophthalmopathy. Following sample collection, hyperthyroidism patients were given methimazole at a starting dose of 30 mg daily, and ophthalmopathy patients were given high-dose intravenous methylprednisolone.

This clonotype was observed at least ten times. No antigen is known for it. Within one base of it there is no much larger clone, and no base qualities were kept. TCR beta CDR3 regions were amplified from RNA transcripts for repertoire sequencing. A first-round RT-PCR used HTBI primers with the Qiagen OneStep RT-PCR kit, followed by a second-round multiplex PCR, size selection and purification. Libraries were sequenced on an Illumina HiSeq2000 using paired-end 100 bp reads. Per the source publication's procedure: SOAPnuke was used to process the reads, throwing out any read that had adapters, had uncalled bases, had a mean Phred below 15, or lacked an exact constant-primer or identifier match. High-quality paired reads were merged with COPE v1.2.5. Unique nucleotide sequences were defined as clonotypes and aligned to IMGT TRB V, D and J references using MiTCR v1.1. Analysis was restricted to V-J combinations with a frequency above 0.0001, which covered about 99% of repertoires. For each V-J combination, a TCR clonal expansion and chaos score was defined as the ratio of F50 clonal expansion to chaos observed in the TCRdist matrix. Welch's t-statistics and random forest were used to reduce features to some 13 V-J combinations, which were fed into a naive Bayes classifier. The similarity between thyroid and blood repertoires was quantified using the Morisita-Horn index. TCRdb reprocessing: public reads trimmed at Q25 with fastp, clones called with MiXCR, in-frame beta chains kept. Every distinct CDR3 protein forms one entry, paired with its most common genes and DNA. The V and J calls, along with clone size, are taken from TCRdb and not from the paper's own processing. For this sample the table gives over a million distinct CDR3 sequences, of which less than 45% were detected only once. Over 8.5% of the sample belongs to the ten largest clones.

The paper as a whole reports these results and caveats: Sample size was not statistically predetermined, and group allocation was not concealed from the investigators. Most of the expanded thyroid clonotypes with a frequency above 0.001 were also detected in blood, and it was suggested that the thyroid immune response may be reflected by blood repertoires. In validation, the model predicted ophthalmopathy progression with more than 70% sensitivity and 72.22% specificity; some twelve predicted patients were CT-confirmed with GO in a median of around 6 months. The 13-signature model separated ophthalmopathy from stable hyperthyroidism with approximately 90% sensitivity and 81.08% specificity in cross-validation, and 80%/75% in the test set.

The CDR3 numbers 14 residues from cysteine through phenylalanine. The sequence is cut down to CDR3 DNA, 42 bases in frame from base 1. V lost 4 bases and J lost 7 bases; the stretch between them is 14 bases long. CDR1 and CDR2, per the germline V gene, are SGHVS and FQNEAQ. Patients with hyperthyroidism were aged 18 to 65 years, had been newly diagnosed, and had a disease duration of less than 2 months. Anyone with other autoimmune diseases, uncontrolled infections, pregnancy or lactation was excluded from the study. Diagnosis was based on clinical symptoms, serum thyroxine, TRAb, thyroid ultrasound and orbital computed tomography. Total RNA was extracted using Trizol reagent, and RNA quality was checked on an Agilent 2100 Bioanalyzer.

The sequence links TRBV7-8 to TRBJ1-5, with no confident D gene call. The receptor was isolated from an adult man with Graves' hyperthyroidism. The sequencing sample was made of peripheral blood or thyroid tissue (not recorded which). The CDR3 has the sequence CASSSNFGNQPQHF. The bases are TGTGCCAGCAGCTCCAACTTCGGGAACCAGCCCCAGCATTTT.